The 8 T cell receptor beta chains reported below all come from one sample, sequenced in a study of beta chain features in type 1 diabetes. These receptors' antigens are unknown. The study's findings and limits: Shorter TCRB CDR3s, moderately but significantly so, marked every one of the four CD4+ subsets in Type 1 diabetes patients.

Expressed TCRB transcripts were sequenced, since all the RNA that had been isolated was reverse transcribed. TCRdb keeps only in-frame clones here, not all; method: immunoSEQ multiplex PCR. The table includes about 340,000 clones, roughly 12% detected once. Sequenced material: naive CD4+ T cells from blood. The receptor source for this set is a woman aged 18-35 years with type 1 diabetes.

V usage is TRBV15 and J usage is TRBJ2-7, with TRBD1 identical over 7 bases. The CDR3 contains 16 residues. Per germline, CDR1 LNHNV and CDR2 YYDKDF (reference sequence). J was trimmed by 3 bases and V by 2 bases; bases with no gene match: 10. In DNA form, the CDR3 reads TGTGCCACCAGCAGACGCACTTTGACAGGGCACTACGAGCAGTACTTC. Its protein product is CATSRRTLTGHYEQYF.

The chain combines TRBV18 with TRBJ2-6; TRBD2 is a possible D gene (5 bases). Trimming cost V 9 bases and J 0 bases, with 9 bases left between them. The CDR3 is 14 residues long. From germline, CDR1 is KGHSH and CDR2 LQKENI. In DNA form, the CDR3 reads TGTGCCAGTGAGCGGAGCTCTGGGGCCAACGTCCTGACTTTC. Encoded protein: CASERSSGANVLTF.

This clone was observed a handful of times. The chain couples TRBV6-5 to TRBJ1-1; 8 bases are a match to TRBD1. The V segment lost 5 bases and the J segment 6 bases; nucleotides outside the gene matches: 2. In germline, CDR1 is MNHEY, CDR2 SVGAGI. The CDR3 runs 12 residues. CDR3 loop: CASSQQGAEAFF. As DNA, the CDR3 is TGTGCCAGCAGTCAACAGGGGGCTGAAGCTTTCTTT.

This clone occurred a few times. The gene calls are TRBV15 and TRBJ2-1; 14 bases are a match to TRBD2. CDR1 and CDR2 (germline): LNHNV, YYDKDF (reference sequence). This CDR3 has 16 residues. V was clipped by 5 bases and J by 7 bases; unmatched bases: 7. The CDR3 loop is CATSRAGLAGENEQFF. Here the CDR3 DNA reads TGTGCCACCAGCCGAGCGGGACTAGCGGGAGAGAATGAGCAGTTCTTC.

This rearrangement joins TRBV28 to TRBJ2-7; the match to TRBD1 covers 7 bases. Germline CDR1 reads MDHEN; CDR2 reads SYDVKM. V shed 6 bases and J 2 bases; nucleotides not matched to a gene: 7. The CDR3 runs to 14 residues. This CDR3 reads CASRPQGLTYEQYF. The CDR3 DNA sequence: TGTGCCAGCAGACCACAGGGGTTAACCTACGAGCAGTACTTC.

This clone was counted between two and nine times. The CDR3 is CASSTGTGLAGANVLTF. In nucleotides, the CDR3 is TGTGCCAGTAGTACCGGGACAGGGTTAGCTGGGGCCAACGTCCTGACTTTC. V is TRBV19 and J is TRBJ2-6; 9 nucleotides agree with TRBD1. Germline assignment: CDR1 LNHDA and CDR2 SQIVND (reference sequence). The CDR3 is made up of 17 amino acids. V gave up 4 bases and J gave up 2 bases; unmatched junction bases: 6.

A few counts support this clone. The CDR3 DNA reads as TGTGCCAGCAGACGACAGGGGAGCAACAATGAGCAGTTCTTC. Translating gives CASRRQGSNNEQFF. This sequence joins TRBV2 and TRBJ2-1; 8 bases map to TRBD1. The CDR3 has 14 residues. The V gene end was trimmed by 6 bases and the J gene end by 5 bases; junction bases not matched to a gene: 6. Germline CDR1 is SNHLY and CDR2 is FYNNEI.

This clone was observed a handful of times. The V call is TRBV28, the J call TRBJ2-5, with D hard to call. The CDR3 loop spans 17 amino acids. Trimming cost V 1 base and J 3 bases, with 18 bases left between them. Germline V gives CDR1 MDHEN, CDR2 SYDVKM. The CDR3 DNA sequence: TGTGCCAGCAGTTTATTGTCTCTCCTCTCCGGAGAAGAGACCCAGTACTTC. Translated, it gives CASSLLSLLSGEETQYF.